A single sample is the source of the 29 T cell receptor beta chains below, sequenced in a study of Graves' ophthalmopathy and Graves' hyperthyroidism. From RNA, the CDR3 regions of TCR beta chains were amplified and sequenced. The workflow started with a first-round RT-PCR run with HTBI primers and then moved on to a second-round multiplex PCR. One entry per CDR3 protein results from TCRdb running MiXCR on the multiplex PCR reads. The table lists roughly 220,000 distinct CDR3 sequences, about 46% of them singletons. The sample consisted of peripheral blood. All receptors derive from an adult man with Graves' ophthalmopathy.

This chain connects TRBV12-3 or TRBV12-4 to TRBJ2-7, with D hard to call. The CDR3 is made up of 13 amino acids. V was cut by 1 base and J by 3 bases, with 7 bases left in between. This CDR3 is CASSLDQNYEQYF. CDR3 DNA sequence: TGTGCCAGCAGTTTAGACCAAAACTACGAGCAGTACTTC.

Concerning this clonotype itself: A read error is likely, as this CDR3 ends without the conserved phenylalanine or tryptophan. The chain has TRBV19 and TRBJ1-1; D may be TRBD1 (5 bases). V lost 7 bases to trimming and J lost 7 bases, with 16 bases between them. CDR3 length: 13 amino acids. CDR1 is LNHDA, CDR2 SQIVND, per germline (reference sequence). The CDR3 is CASTSDRGYEAFL. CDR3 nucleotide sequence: TGTGCCAGTACCTCCGATAGGGGCTATGAAGCTTTCCTT.

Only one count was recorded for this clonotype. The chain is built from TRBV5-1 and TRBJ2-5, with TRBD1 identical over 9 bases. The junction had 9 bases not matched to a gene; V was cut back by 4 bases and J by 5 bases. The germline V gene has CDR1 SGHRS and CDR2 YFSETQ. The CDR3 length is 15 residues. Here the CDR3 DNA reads TGCGCCAGCAGCAGGGGGGACAGGGATGGGGAGACCCAGTACTTC. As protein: CASSRGDRDGETQYF.

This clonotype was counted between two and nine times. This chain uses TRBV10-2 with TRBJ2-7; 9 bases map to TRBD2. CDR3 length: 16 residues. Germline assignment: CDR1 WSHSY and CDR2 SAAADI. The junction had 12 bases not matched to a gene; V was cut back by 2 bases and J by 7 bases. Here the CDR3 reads CASSEPLASGMGEQYF. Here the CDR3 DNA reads TGCGCCAGCAGTGAGCCCTTGGCTAGCGGGATGGGGGAGCAGTACTTC.

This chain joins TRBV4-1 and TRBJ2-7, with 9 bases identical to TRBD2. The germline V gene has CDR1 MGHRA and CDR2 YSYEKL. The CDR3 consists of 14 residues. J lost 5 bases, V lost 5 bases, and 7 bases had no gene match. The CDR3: CASSLLAGENEQYF. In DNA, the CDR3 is TGCGCCAGCAGCTTATTAGCGGGGGAAAACGAGCAGTACTTC.

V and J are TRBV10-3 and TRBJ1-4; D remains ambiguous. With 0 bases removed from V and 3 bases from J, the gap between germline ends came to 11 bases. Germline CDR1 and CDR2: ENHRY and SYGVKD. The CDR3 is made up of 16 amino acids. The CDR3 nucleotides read TGTGCCATCAGTGAGTCAGAAAGGGCAGCTAATGAAAAACTGTTTTTT. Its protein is CAISESERAANEKLFF.

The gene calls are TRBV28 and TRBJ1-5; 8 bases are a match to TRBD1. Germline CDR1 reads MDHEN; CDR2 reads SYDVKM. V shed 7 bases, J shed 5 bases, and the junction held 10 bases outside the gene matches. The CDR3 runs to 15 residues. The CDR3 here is CASTLTGGDYQPQHF. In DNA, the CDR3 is TGTGCCAGCACCCTTACAGGGGGGGATTATCAGCCCCAGCATTTT.

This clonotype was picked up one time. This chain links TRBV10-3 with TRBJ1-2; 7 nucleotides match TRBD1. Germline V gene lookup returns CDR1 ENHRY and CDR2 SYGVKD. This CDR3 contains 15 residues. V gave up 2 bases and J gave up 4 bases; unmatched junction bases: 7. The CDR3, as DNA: TGTGCCATCAGTGAGAGTCAGGGGGAGGCCTATGGCTACACCTTC. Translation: CAISESQGEAYGYTF.

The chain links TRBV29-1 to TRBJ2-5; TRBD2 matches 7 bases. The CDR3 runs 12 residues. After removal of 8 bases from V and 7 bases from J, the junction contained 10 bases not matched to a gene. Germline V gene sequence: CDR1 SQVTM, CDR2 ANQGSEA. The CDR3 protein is CSSRLGEGTQYF. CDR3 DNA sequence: TGCAGCAGCCGACTAGGGGAGGGGACCCAGTACTTC.

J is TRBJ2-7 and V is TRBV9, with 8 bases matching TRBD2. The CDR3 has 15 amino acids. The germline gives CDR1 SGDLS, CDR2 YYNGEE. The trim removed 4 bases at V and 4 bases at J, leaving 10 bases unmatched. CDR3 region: CASSPGAGGNYEQYF. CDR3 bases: TGTGCCAGCAGCCCAGGGGCGGGAGGCAATTACGAGCAGTACTTC.

The CDR3 spells CSARDQQGGMNTEAFF. In nucleotides, the CDR3 is TGCAGTGCTAGAGACCAACAGGGGGGGATGAACACTGAAGCTTTCTTT. This chain joins TRBV20-1 and TRBJ1-1; 8 bases fit TRBD1. The CDR3 consists of 16 residues. Germline-derived CDR1 and CDR2 are DFQATT and SNEGSKA (reference sequence). V shed 0 bases and J 0 bases; nucleotides not matched to a gene: 6.

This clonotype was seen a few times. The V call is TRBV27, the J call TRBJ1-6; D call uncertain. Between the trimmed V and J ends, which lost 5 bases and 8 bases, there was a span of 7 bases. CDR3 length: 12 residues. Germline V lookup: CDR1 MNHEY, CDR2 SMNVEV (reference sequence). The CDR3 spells CASSLYHSPLHF. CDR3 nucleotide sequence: TGTGCCAGCAGTCTTTACCATTCACCCCTCCACTTT.

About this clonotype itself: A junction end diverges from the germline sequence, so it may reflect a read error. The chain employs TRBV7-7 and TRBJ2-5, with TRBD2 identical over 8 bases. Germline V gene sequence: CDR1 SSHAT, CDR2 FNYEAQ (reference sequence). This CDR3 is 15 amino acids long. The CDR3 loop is CASSSGTRFQETQYF. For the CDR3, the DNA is TGTGCTAGCAGCTCGGGGACTAGATTCCAAGAGACCCAGTACTTC.

CDR3 sequence: CASSISESGANVLTF. DNA of the CDR3: TGCGCCAGCAGTATCAGCGAGTCGGGGGCCAACGTCCTGACTTTC. The V call is TRBV4-1, the J call TRBJ2-6, with D hard to call. Deletions cut 6 bases from V and 4 bases from J, with 13 bases between. CDR3 length: 15 residues. The germline gives CDR1 MGHRA, CDR2 YSYEKL.

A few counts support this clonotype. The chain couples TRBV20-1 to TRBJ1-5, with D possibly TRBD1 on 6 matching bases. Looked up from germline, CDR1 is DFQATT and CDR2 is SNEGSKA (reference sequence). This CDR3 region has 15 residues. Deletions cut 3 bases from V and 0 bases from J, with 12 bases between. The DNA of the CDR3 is TGCAGTGCTAGTAGGGGGGACTATAGCAATCAGCCCCAGCATTTT. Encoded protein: CSASRGDYSNQPQHF.

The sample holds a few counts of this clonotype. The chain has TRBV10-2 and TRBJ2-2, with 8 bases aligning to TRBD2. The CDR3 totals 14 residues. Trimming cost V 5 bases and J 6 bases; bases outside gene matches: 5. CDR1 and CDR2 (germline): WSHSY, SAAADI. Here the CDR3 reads CASSPGLAPGELFF. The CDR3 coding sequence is TGCGCCAGCAGTCCCGGACTAGCCCCCGGGGAGCTGTTTTTT.

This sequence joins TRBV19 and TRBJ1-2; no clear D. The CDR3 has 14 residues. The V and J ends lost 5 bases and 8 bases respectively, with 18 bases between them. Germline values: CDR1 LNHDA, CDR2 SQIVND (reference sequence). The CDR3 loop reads CASSPVGPGEGYTF. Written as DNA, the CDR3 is TGTGCCAGTAGTCCCGTGGGTCCCGGCGAGGGCTACACCTTC.

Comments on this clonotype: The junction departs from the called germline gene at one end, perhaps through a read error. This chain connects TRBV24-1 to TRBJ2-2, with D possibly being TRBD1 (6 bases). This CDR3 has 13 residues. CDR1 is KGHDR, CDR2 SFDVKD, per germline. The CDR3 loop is CATSGQATGELLF. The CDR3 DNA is TGTGCCACCAGTGGACAGGCCACCGGGGAGCTGCTTTTT.

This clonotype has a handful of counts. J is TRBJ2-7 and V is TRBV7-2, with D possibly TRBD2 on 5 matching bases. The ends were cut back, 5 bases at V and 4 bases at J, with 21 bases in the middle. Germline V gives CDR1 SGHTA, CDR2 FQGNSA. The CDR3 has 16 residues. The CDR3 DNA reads TGTGCCAGCAGCCAAGCTCGGACTTCCCCCCAGTACGAGCAGTACTTC. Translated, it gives CASSQARTSPQYEQYF.

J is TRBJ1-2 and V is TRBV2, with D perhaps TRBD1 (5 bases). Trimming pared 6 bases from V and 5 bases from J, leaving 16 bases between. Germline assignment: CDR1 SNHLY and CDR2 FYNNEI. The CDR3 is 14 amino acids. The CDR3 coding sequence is TGTGCCAGCAGCCGGTTGGAGGGGCCTTATGGCTACACCTTC. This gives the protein CASSRLEGPYGYTF.

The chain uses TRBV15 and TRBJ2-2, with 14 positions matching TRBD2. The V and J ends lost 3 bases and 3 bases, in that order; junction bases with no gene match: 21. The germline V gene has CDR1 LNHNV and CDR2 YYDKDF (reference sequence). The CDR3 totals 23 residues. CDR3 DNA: TGTGCCACCAGCAGCCCATATGGCCCGATGACGACTAGCGGGGGGGCTGACACCGGGGAGCTGTTTTTT. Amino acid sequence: CATSSPYGPMTTSGGADTGELFF.

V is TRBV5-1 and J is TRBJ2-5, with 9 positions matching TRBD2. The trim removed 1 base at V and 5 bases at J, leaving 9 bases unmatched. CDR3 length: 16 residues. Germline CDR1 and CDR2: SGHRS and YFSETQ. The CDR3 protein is CASSLKGGGAGETQYF. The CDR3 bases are TGCGCCAGCAGCTTGAAAGGCGGGGGGGCTGGGGAGACCCAGTACTTC.

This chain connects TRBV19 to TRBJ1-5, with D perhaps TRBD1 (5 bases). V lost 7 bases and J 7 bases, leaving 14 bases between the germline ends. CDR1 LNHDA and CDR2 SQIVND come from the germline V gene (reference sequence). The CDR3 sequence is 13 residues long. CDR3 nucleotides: TGTGCCAGTATCGGAGGAGGGGCACAGCCCCAGCATTTT. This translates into CASIGGGAQPQHF.

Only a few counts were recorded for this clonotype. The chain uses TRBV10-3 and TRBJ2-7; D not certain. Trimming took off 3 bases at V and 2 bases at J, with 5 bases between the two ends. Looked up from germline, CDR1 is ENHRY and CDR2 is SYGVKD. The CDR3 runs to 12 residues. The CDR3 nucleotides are TGTGCCATCAGTGACCCCACCTACGAGCAGTACTTC. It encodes CAISDPTYEQYF.

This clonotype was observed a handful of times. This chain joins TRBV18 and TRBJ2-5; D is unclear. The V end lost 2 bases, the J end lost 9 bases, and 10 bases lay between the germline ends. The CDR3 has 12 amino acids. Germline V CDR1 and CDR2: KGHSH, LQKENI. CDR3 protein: CASSPGDGAQYF. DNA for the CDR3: TGTGCCAGCTCACCAGGGGATGGGGCCCAGTACTTC.

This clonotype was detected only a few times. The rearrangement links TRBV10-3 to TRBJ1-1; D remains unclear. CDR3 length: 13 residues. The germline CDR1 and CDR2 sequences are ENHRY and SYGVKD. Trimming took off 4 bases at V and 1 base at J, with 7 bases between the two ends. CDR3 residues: CAISAEGNTEAFF. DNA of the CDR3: TGTGCCATCAGTGCGGAGGGGAACACTGAAGCTTTCTTT.

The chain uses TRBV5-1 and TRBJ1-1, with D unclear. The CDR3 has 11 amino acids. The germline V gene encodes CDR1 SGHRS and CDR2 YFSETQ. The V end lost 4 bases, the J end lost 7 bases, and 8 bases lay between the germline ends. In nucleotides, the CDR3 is TGCGCCAGCAGCGGCGGAAATGAAGCTTTCTTT. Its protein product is CASSGGNEAFF. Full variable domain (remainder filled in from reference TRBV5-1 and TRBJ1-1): KAGVTQTPRYLIKTRGQQVTLSCSPISGHRSVSWYQQTPGQGLQFLFEYFSETQRNKGNFPGRFSGRQFSNSRSEMNVSTLELGDSALYLCASSGGNEAFFGQGTRLTVV.

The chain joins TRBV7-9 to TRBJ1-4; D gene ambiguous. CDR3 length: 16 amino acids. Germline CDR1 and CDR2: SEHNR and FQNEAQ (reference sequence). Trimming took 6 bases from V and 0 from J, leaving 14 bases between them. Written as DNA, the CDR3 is TGTGCCAGCAGATGGAGGGAGGGATCAACTAATGAAAAACTGTTTTTT. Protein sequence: CASRWREGSTNEKLFF.

In DNA, the CDR3 is TGTGCCATCAAGGACCGGGACAGGGGCCTTGGCTACACCTTC. This gives the protein CAIKDRDRGLGYTF. The rearrangement links TRBV10-3 to TRBJ1-2, with 10 bases matching TRBD1. Germline loops: CDR1 ENHRY, CDR2 SYGVKD. V shed 7 bases and J 7 bases; nucleotides not matched to a gene: 9. This CDR3 spans 14 amino acids.